This is a list of T cell receptor beta chains from one sample in a study of cytomegalovirus exposure and HLA in healthy donors. Measured with immunoSEQ multiplex PCR; TCRdb has only the in-frame clones, and not every one. The sample holds 150,000 to 200,000 clones, just over 70% seen once. The sample consisted of PBMCs. All receptors derive from a young man in good health and CMV-seropositive. CDR3s include the opening cysteine and the closing phenylalanine or tryptophan.

j_call v_call cdr3_aa
TRBJ1-4 TRBV13 CACRQGKAEKLFF
TRBJ2-3 TRBV5-6 CASSSFLAIATDTQYF
TRBJ1-5 TRBV4-2 CASSENRVSNQPQHF
TRBJ2-1 TRBV2 CASSRLVANEQFF
TRBJ2-2 TRBV5-6 CASSLRGHTGELFF
TRBJ1-1 TRBV27 CASSSHRDRGTEAFF
TRBJ2-3 TRBV10-3 CAIRVPASGTDMQYF
TRBJ1-5 TRBV10-2 CASSESGHRNQPQHF
TRBJ1-1 TRBV19 CASSTTGDTEAFF
TRBJ1-2 TRBV28 CASSFSTGPYGYTF
TRBJ1-5 TRBV30 CAWSAWGEGQPQHF
TRBJ2-5 TRBV2 CASGTGNWETQYF
TRBJ1-1 TRBV30 CAWRPLRVQAINTEAFF
TRBJ1-6 TRBV19 CASSYRSATNSPLHF
TRBJ2-1 TRBV5-4 CASSGGIYNEQFF
TRBJ2-1 TRBV6-5 CASTEPGTNEQFF
TRBJ2-1 TRBV4-1 CASSPIGLAPYNEQFF
TRBJ2-6 TRBV7-9 CASSAGGRGANVLTF
TRBJ2-3 TRBV6-1 CANRAGGTDTQYF
TRBJ1-2 TRBV4-1 CASSPPGAEDYGYTF
TRBJ1-2 TRBV30 CARATGEYGYTF
TRBJ1-6 TRBV10-2 CASSESQGKNSPLHF
TRBJ2-2 TRBV5-4 CASSLEGTGGKTGELFF
TRBJ2-5 TRBV9 CASGPFGSVGETQYF
TRBJ2-2 TRBV5-6 CASSFRARTTNTGELFF
TRBJ2-3 TRBV2 CASSIIAGITDTQYF
TRBJ1-2 TRBV7-3 CASSLTSESLVRGGYTF
TRBJ2-5 TRBV5-6 CASSLWSGVETQYF
TRBJ2-2 TRBV12-2 CASRRGTLRFRPGELFF
TRBJ2-1 TRBV7-6 CASSLIAGAIYNEQFF
TRBJ1-6 TRBV27 CASSWRGGNSPLHF
TRBJ2-3 TRBV29-1 CSMTEQVDTQYF
TRBJ1-1 TRBV7-9 CASSLDSYTEAFF
TRBJ1-1 TRBV2 CASSRESDTEAFF
TRBJ2-1 TRBV19 CASSTGLRGEQFF
TRBJ2-2 TRBV10-3 CAITDTMNTGELFF
TRBJ1-5 TRBV6-1 CASSEDIGVFGNQPQHF
TRBJ1-5 TRBV5-1 CASSLGTGGGPQHF
TRBJ1-1 TRBV19 CASSLRGLRAFF
TRBJ1-2 TRBV5-6 CASSRGPGGYTF
TRBJ1-1 TRBV7-9 CASSEQGVAEAFF
TRBJ2-1 TRBV28 CASSPSGGAVEEQFF
TRBJ2-2 TRBV2 CASSVGTAGTGELFF
TRBJ2-5 TRBV19 CASSIDNQETQYF
TRBJ2-5 TRBV28 CASSLIQQETQYF
TRBJ2-3 TRBV10-3 CAISEGPGTTGGDTQYF
TRBJ1-4 TRBV29-1 CSVRGGTNEKLFF
TRBJ2-1 TRBV7-7 CASSSSLLAGVGNEQFF
TRBJ2-1 TRBV4-1 CASSQQPAGLGRYEQFF
TRBJ2-3 TRBV5-6 CASSLGGTDTQYF
TRBJ1-1 TRBV5-4 CASSLGGPDTEAFF
TRBJ1-5 TRBV2 CASSEALQAAQPQHF
TRBJ2-1 TRBV29-1 CSVGLWRSRTSYNEQFF
TRBJ2-5 TRBV7-2 CASSFKETQYF
TRBJ1-1 TRBV5-1 CASSLGGRGTEAFF
TRBJ2-3 TRBV27 CASSLSEGGTQYF
TRBJ1-4 TRBV19 CASTPMRANEKLFF
TRBJ1-1 TRBV5-1 CASSLDGRENTEAFF
TRBJ1-3 TRBV2 CASSERGGLSSGNTIYF
TRBJ1-4 TRBV30 CASGQTFNEKLFF